The table lists the clone carrying this T cell receptor (beta chain) with a few counts. What it recognizes is unknown. The sample comes from a study of early T cells in non-severe SARS-CoV-2 infection. Study-wide background: Sequencing input comprised bulk RNA from unsorted whole blood; chain pairing was not available. Overall study results and limits: Anti-spike CD8 specificities were favored by VDJdb matching, whose results missed private and CD4 specificities.

Germline CDR1 reads SGDLS; CDR2 reads YYNGEE. Trimming removed 4 bases at V and 4 bases at J, with 17 bases between. The CDR3 spans 15 residues. Separate cDNA molecules each had unique molecular identifiers attached to them. TCRdb independently ran MiXCR on the 5' RACE reads; one entry per CDR3 protein. The sample has roughly 50,000 distinct CDR3 sequences, around 7.5% seen once; the top ten hold roughly a tenth. The sequencing input was whole blood. The receptor's source is an adult who was a healthcare worker with PCR-confirmed SARS-CoV-2 infection or an uninfected control (not recorded which). This rearrangement joins TRBV9 to TRBJ1-1; D may be TRBD1 (5 bases). CDR3 coding DNA: TGTGCCAGCAGCCCCCACGACAGAGGAACCACTGAAGCTTTCTTT. This gives the protein CASSPHDRGTTEAFF. Full variable domain (outside the CDR3, taken from reference TRBV9 and TRBJ1-1): DSGVTQTPKHLITATGQRVTLRCSPRSGDLSVYWYQQSLDQGLQFLIQYYNGEERAKGNILERFSAQQFPDLHSELNLSSLELGDSALYFCASSPHDRGTTEAFFGQGTRLTVV.